This T cell receptor (beta chain) was identified during a study of T and B cells in COVID-19 patients. Multiplex PCR with BIOMED2 TRB-A/B primer pools amplified TRB rearrangements. One entry per CDR3 protein, called by TCRdb with MiXCR from the multiplex PCR reads. The repertoire consists of a few thousand distinct CDR3 sequences, with 25% to 30% occurring once and the leading ten covering about 11%. Each TRB amplification used roughly 240-550 ng of genomic DNA from blood. There are 14 residues in the CDR3. V lost 3 bases and J lost 0, with 9 bases in between. CDR1 is DFQATT, CDR2 SNEGSKA, per germline (reference sequence).

Source material: blood. The sequence was collected from a human donor with active COVID-19. The rearrangement links TRBV20-1 to TRBJ2-1; D assignment may be TRBD1 or TRBD2 (5 bases each). The DNA of the CDR3 is TGCAGTGCTAGCGAGGGGAGCTCCTACAATGAGCAGTTCTTC. Amino acid sequence: CSASEGSSYNEQFF.